The T cell receptor (beta chain) under discussion was sequenced for a study of cytotoxic CD8 clonotypes in ibrutinib-treated CLL. CDR1 and CDR2 (germline): KGHSH, LQKENI. Trimming cost V 3 bases and J 2 bases; bases outside gene matches: 8. CDR3 length: 17 residues. Sequencing was performed with immunoSEQ multiplex PCR; in TCRdb, only in-frame clones are kept and a portion is missing. Here the sample spans some 81,000 clones, around 79% being singletons. Sequences were derived from PBMCs, sampled after 12 months of ibrutinib treatment. The chain is built from TRBV18 and TRBJ1-2; 11 nucleotides match TRBD1. The receptor comes from a human donor with chronic lymphocytic leukemia. The CDR3 DNA follows: TGTGCCAGCTCACCCTCCGGGACAGGGGGGTGGAACTATGGCTACACCTTC. It yields the protein CASSPSGTGGWNYGYTF.